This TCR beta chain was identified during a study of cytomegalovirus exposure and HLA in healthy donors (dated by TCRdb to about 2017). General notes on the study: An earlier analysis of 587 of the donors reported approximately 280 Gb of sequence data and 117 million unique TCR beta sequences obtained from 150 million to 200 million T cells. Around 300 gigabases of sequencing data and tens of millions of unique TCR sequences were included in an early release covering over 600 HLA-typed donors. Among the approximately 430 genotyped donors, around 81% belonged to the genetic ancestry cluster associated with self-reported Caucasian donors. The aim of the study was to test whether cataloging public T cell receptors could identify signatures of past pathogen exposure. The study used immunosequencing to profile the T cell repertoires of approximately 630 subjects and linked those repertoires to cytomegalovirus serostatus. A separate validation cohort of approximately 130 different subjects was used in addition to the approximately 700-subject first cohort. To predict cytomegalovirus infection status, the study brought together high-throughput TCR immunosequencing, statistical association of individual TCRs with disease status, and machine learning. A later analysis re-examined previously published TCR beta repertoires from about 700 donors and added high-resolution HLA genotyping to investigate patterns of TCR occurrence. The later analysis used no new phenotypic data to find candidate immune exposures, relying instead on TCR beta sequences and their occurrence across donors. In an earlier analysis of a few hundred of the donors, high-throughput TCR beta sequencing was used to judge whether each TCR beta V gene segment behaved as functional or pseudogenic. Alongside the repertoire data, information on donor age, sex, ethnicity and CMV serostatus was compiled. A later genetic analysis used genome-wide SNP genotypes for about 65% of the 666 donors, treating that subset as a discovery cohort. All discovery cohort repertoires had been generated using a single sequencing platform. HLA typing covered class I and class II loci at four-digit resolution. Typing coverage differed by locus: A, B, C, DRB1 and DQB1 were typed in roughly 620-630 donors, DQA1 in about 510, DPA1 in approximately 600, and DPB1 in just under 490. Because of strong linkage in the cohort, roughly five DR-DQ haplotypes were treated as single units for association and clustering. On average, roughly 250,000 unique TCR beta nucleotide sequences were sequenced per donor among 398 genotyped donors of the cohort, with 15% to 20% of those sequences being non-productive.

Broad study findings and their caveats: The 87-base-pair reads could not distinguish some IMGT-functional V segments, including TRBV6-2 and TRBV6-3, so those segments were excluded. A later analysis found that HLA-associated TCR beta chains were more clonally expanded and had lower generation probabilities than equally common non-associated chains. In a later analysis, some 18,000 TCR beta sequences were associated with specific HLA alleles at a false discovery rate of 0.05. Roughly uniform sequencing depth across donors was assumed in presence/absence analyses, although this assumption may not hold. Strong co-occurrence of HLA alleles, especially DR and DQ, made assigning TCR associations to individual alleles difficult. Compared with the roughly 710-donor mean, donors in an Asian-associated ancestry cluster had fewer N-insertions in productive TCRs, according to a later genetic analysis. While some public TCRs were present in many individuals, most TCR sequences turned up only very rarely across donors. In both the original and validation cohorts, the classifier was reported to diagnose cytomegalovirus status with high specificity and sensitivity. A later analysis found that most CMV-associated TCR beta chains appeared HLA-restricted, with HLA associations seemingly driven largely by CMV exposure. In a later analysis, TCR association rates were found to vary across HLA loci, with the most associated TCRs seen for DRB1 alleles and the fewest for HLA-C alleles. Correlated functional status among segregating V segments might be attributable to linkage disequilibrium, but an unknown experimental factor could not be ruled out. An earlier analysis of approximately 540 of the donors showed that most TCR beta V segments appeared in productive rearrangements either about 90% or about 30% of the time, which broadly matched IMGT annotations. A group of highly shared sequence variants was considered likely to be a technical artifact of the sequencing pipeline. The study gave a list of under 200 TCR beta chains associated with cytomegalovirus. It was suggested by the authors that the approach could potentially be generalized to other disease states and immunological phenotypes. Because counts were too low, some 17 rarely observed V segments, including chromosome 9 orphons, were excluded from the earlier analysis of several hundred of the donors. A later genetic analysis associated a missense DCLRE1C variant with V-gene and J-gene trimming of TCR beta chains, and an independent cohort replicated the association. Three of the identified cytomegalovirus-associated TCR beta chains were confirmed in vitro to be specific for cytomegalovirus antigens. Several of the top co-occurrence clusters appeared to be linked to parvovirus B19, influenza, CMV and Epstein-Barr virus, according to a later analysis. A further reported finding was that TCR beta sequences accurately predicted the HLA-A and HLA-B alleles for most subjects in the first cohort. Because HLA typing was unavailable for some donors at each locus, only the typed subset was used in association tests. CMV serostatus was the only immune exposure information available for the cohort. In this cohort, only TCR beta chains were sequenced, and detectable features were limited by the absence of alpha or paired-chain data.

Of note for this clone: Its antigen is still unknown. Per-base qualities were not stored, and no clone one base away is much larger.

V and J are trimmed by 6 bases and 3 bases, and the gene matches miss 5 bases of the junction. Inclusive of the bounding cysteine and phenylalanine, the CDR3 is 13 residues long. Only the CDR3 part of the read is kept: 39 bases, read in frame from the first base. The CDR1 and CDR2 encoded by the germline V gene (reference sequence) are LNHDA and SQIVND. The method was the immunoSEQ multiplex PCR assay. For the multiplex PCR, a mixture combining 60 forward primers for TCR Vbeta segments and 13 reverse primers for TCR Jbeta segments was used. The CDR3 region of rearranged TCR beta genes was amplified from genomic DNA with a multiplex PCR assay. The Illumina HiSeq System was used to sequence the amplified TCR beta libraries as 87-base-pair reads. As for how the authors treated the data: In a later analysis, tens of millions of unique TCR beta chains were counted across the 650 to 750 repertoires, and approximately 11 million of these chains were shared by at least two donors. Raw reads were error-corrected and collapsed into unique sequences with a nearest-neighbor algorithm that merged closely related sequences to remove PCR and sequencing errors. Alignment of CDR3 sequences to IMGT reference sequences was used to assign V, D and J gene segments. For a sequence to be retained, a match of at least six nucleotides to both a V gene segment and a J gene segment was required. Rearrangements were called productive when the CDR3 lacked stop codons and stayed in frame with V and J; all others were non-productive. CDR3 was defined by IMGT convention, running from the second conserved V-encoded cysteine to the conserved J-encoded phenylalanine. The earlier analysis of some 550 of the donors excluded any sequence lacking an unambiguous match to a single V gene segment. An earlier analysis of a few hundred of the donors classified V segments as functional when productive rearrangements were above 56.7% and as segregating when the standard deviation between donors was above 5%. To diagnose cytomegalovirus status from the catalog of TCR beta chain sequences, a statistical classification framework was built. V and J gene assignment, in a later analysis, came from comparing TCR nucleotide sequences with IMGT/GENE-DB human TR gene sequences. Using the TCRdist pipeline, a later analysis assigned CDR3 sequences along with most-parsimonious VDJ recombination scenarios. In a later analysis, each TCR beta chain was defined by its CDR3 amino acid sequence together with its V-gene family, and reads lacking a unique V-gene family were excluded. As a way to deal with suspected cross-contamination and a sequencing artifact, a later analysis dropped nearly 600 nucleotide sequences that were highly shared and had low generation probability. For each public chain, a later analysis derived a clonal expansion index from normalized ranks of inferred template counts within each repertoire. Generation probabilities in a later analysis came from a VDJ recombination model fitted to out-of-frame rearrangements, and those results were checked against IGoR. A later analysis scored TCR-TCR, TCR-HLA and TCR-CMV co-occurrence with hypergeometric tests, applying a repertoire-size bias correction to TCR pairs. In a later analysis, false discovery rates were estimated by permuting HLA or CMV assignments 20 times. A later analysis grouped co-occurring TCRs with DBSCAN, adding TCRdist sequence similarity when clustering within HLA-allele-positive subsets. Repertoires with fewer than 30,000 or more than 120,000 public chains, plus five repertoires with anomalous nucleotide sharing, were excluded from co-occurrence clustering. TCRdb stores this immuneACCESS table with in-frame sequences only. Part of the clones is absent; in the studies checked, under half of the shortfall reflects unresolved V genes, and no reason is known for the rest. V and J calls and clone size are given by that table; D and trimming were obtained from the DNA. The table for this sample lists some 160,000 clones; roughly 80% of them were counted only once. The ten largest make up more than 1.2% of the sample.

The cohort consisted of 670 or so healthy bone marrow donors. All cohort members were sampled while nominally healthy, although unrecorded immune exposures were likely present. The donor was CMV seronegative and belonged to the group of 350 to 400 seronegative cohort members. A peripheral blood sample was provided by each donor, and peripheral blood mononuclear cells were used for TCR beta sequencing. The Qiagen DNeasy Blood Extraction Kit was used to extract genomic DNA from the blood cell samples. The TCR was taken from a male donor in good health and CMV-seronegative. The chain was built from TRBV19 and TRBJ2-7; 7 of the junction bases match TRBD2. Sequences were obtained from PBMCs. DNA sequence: TGTGCCAGTAGCTCCAGCGGGGTCTACGAGCAGTACTTC. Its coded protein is CASSSSGVYEQYF.